The 9 T cell receptor beta chains below come from one sample, sequenced in a study of PD-1 blockade in classical Hodgkin lymphoma. The repertoire was sequenced with immunoSEQ multiplex PCR; TCRdb's copy has only in-frame clones and lacks some. The data show about 46,000 clones, with about nine tenths seen just once and approximately 4.9% held by the top ten. The time point denotes: newly diagnosed, previously untreated cHL patient sample. The specimen was peripheral blood mononuclear cells (PBMCs). The receptors stem from a human donor with classical Hodgkin lymphoma.

The chain joins TRBV4-1 to TRBJ2-1, with 8 bases aligning to TRBD2. The CDR3 consists of 17 residues. After removal of 0 bases from V and 7 bases from J, the junction contained 11 bases not matched to a gene. Germline V gives CDR1 MGHRA, CDR2 YSYEKL. This chain's CDR3 is CASSQDPAGTRINEQFF. DNA of the CDR3: TGCGCCAGCAGCCAAGATCCGGCCGGGACTAGGATAAATGAGCAGTTCTTC.

On this clone: The junction shows a germline mismatch at one end, possibly a read error. The CDR3 is CASSLMILAGSTNTQYF. The CDR3 coding sequence is TGTGCCAGCAGCTTAATGATTCTAGCGGGCAGCACAAATACGCAGTATTTT. The rearrangement uses TRBV7-8 and TRBJ2-3; 8 bases line up with TRBD2. The CDR3 runs 17 residues. CDR1 SGHVS and CDR2 FQNEAQ come from the germline V gene.

The gene calls are TRBV21-1 and TRBJ2-1; no check of the table's D call, TRBD2, against the DNA was made. TRBV21-1 is noted as a pseudogene. The CDR3 covers 15 residues. CDR3 sequence (DNA): TGTGCCAGCAGCAAAGGACGGGTTGGGTACAATGAGCAGTTCTTC. Encoded protein: CASSKGRVGYNEQFF.

V and J are TRBV2 and TRBJ1-2; D remains unclear. Trimming took off 7 bases at V and 8 bases at J, with 14 bases between the two ends. The CDR3 extends over 12 amino acids. Germline lookup yields CDR1 SNHLY and CDR2 FYNNEI. CDR3 bases: TGTGCCAGCAAAATAGACGCGGAGGGCTACACCTTC. Encoded protein: CASKIDAEGYTF.

This chain links TRBV11-3 with TRBJ2-7, with TRBD2 identical over 7 bases. Germline lookup yields CDR1 SGHNT and CDR2 YENEEA. Germline trimming cut 5 bases from V and 5 bases from J; bases unmatched to any gene: 9. The CDR3 is 14 residues long. CDR3 DNA sequence: TGTGCCAGCAGCCCAAGCGGGATCCCCCACGAGCAGTACGTC. Translation gives CASSPSGIPHEQYV.

The chain uses TRBV6-1 and TRBJ2-1; 8 bases line up with TRBD2. Germline V gives CDR1 MNHNS, CDR2 SASEGT. J gave up 0 bases and V 2 bases, and 6 bases lay outside the gene matches. The CDR3 totals 17 residues. CDR3 in amino acids: CASSEIASGYSYNEQFF. The CDR3 coding sequence is TGTGCCAGCAGTGAAATCGCTAGCGGGTACTCCTACAATGAGCAGTTCTTC.

The rearrangement joins TRBV4-1 to TRBJ2-2; a possible D gene is TRBD1 (6 bases). Trimming shortened V by 4 bases and J by 1 base, and 7 bases separated the two germline ends. This CDR3 is 14 amino acids long. Germline CDR1 is MGHRA and CDR2 is YSYEKL. CDR3 region: CASSRGQNTGELFF. CDR3 in DNA: TGCGCCAGCAGCCGGGGACAGAACACCGGGGAGCTGTTTTTT.

The V gene is TRBV15, the J gene TRBJ1-4, with D unclear. Germline CDR1 and CDR2: LNHNV and YYDKDF (reference sequence). Trimming cost V 0 bases and J 0 bases, with 14 bases left between them. This CDR3 contains 18 residues. The CDR3 loop reads CATSRDRRQVATNEKLFF. CDR3 sequence (DNA): TGTGCCACCAGCAGAGACAGGCGCCAAGTTGCAACTAATGAAAAACTGTTTTTT.

This chain uses TRBV7-2 with TRBJ2-1; 7 nucleotides match TRBD2. CDR1 and CDR2 (germline): SGHTA, FQGNSA. V lost 6 bases and J lost 0; bases outside the gene matches: 5. The CDR3 sequence is 15 residues long. CDR3 DNA: TGTGCCAGCAGGTCAGCGGGAAACTCCTACAATGAGCAGTTCTTC. The encoded protein is CASRSAGNSYNEQFF.